This TCR beta chain was captured in a study of CD8+ T cells in alopecia areata. Whole-study context: Severity among treated patients was scored by the percentage of scalp area affected.

Germline-derived CDR1 and CDR2 are SQVTM and ANQGSEA. The length of the CDR3 is 13 residues. V was cut by 4 bases and J by 3 bases, with 12 bases left in between. Indicated treatment: oral pan-JAK inhibitor, 5-10 mg twice daily. Extracted from the samples, RNA was reverse transcribed into cDNA to serve as the sequencing template. TCRdb's copy holds only in-frame clones and misses some; the assay was immunoSEQ multiplex PCR. The sample lists over 150,000 clones, approximately 55% seen once, with 9.5% to 14% in the top ten. The chain is built from TRBV29-1 and TRBJ1-1, with D possibly matching TRBD1 (5 bases). This sequence was found in a human donor with alopecia areata. The sequencing here drew on CD8+ T cells sorted from blood, taken at week 24, from a patient treated with tofacitinib. CDR3 protein: CSVAGRGHTEAFF. In DNA, the CDR3 is TGCAGCGTTGCAGGGAGGGGACACACTGAAGCTTTCTTT.